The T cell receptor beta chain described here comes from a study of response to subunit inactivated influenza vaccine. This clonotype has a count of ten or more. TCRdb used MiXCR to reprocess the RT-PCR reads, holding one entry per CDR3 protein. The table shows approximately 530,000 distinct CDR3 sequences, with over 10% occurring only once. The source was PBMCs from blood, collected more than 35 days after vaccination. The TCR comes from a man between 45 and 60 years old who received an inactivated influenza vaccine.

The chain's CDR3 is CSAFIGGRETQYF. The CDR3 nucleotides are TGCAGTGCTTTTATAGGGGGGCGGGAGACCCAGTACTTC. The J gene is TRBJ2-5, the V gene TRBV20-1; D tentatively reads TRBD1 or TRBD2 (6 bases each). V gave up 5 bases and J gave up 5 bases, with 15 bases separating them. There are 13 residues in the CDR3. Germline V gene lookup returns CDR1 DFQATT and CDR2 SNEGSKA (reference sequence).